This T cell receptor (beta chain) was recovered during a study of cytomegalovirus exposure and HLA in healthy donors. Whole-study results and caveats: For TCR beta chains, V- and J-gene trimming was later linked to a missense DCLRE1C variant. A later analysis appeared to link common viral pathogens to several of the most significant clusters.

This clone was detected only a few times. The antigen is unknown. CDR1 and CDR2 from the germline V gene are MNHEY and SVGAGI. The length of the CDR3 is 10 residues. V was pared by 7 bases and J by 4 bases, with 4 bases between. The primer mix had 60 Vbeta and 13 Jbeta primers. Method: immunoSEQ multiplex PCR; TCRdb's copy keeps in-frame clones and lacks some. In the table there are around 78,000 clones, approximately 57% of which are singletons. Material: PBMCs. The chain recombines TRBV6-5 with TRBJ2-5; D remains unclear. This receptor was taken from a man in his thirties or forties in good health and CMV-seropositive. DNA of the CDR3: TGTGCCAGCACCGGAGAGACCCAGTACTTC. This gives the protein CASTGETQYF.